This T cell receptor (beta chain) emerged from a study of shared clonotypes between healthy human individuals. Study details: The study drew on a couple of women and a few men aged 18 to 49 as donors.

An assay was performed, and its level was deep. Researchers divided each subset's genomic DNA evenly across several immunoSEQ plates. Sequencing used immunoSEQ multiplex PCR; TCRdb keeps in-frame clones, though not all of them. The table lists approximately 510,000 clones, around 74% of them singletons, with 10% to 15% in the top ten. Every donor, a Caucasian adult, lived in Nashville, Tennessee. Per germline, CDR1 SEHNR and CDR2 FQNEAQ (reference sequence). The length of the CDR3 is 14 residues. Deletions cut 5 bases from V and 2 bases from J, with 9 bases between. The TCR comes from a middle-aged woman in good health. Some clones in this sample may be carry-over from other donors' samples. Material for sequencing was PBMCs. The chain recombines TRBV7-9 with TRBJ1-4; D is possibly TRBD1 (5 bases). The CDR3 DNA reads as TGTGCCAGCAGCCTGACAGCCACTAATGAAAAACTGTTTTTT. It translates to CASSLTATNEKLFF.